The clone carrying this T cell receptor beta chain was found a few times. The data derive from a study of shared clonotypes between healthy human individuals. Method: immunoSEQ multiplex PCR; TCRdb's copy keeps in-frame clones and lacks some. The table lists about 2.2 million clones, just under 95% of them singletons. Trimming at V came to 5 bases and at J to 4 bases, leaving 17 bases not matched to a gene. The CDR3 is made up of 17 amino acids. CDR1 is SGHVS, CDR2 FQNEAQ, per germline. CD45RO negativity and positive selection for CCR7 defined naive CD8 cells, a population that excluded terminally differentiated effector memory CD45RA+ cells.

This TCR was recovered from a man aged 18 to 35 in good health. Some clones in this sample may be carry-over from other donors' samples. This chain links TRBV7-8 with TRBJ2-7; TRBD2 matches at 7 bases. The sequencing sample was made of naive CD8+ T cells from PBMCs. The CDR3 sequence is CASSLLGEGLGRYEQYF. DNA of the CDR3: TGTGCCAGCAGCCTACTCGGGGAGGGCCTTGGAAGATACGAGCAGTACTTC. Together with reference TRBV7-8 and TRBJ2-7, the CDR3 gives the full variable domain: GAGVSQSPRYKVAKRGQDVALRCDPISGHVSLFWYQQALGQGPEFLTYFQNEAQLDKSGLPSDRFFAERPEGSVSTLKIQRTQQEDSAVYLCASSLLGEGLGRYEQYFGPGTRLTVT.